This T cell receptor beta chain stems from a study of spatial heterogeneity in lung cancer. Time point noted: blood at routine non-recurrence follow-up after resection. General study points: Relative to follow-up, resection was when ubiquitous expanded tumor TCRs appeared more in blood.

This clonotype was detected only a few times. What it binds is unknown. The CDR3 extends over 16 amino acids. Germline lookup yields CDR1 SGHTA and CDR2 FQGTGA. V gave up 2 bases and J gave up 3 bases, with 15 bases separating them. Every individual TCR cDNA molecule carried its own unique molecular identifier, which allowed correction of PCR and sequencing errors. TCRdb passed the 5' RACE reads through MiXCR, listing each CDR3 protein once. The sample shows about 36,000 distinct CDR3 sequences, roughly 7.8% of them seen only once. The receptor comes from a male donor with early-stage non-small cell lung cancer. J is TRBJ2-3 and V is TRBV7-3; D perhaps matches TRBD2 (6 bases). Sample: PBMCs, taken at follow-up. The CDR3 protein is CASSLQGGGMTDTQYF. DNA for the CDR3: TGTGCCAGCAGCTTACAGGGAGGAGGGATGACAGATACGCAGTATTTT.